These 16 T cell receptor beta chains originate from one sample sequenced in a study of cytotoxic CD8 clonotypes in ibrutinib-treated CLL (dated by TCRdb to about 2021). Libraries were constructed by the immunoSEQ multiplex PCR assay. Imported from immuneACCESS, the table was reduced by TCRdb to in-frame sequences with V and J called. These copies leave out some clones; in studies compared against another copy, an unresolved V gene accounts for under half, and the cause of the remainder is not known. The sample table shows approximately 320,000 clones, and 67% are seen once. Together, the top ten hold roughly 6.3% of the sample. The sample consisted of PBMCs, taken after 36 months of ibrutinib treatment. Receptors were obtained from a human donor with chronic lymphocytic leukemia.

This chain joins TRBV6-1 and TRBJ2-2, with D perhaps matching TRBD1 (5 bases). There are 14 residues in the CDR3. Germline loops: CDR1 MNHNS, CDR2 SASEGT. Trimming shortened V by 10 bases and J by 2 bases, and 14 bases separated the two germline ends. The CDR3 loop is CATYQGVNTGELFF. CDR3 in DNA: TGTGCCACCTACCAGGGCGTAAACACCGGGGAGCTGTTTTTT.

The V and J genes are TRBV4-1 and TRBJ2-7; D is possibly TRBD1 (5 bases). In germline, CDR1 is MGHRA, CDR2 YSYEKL. This CDR3 is built from 16 residues. Trimming took off 0 bases at V and 1 base at J, with 13 bases between the two ends. The CDR3 sequence is CASSQDYLRQSYEQYF. CDR3 sequence (DNA): TGCGCCAGCAGCCAAGATTACCTAAGACAGTCCTACGAGCAGTACTTC.

This chain joins TRBV5-4 and TRBJ2-7; 10 bases fit TRBD2. CDR3 length: 15 residues. V lost 4 bases and J lost 5; bases outside the gene matches: 9. Germline V gene sequence: CDR1 SGHNT, CDR2 YYREEE (reference sequence). The CDR3 spells CASSIPAGGWNEQYF. The CDR3 region has the DNA TGTGCCAGCAGCATCCCAGCGGGAGGGTGGAACGAGCAGTACTTC.

The chain couples TRBV18 to TRBJ1-6, with 7 bases aligning to TRBD1. The germline CDR1 and CDR2 sequences are KGHSH and LQKENI. J lost 6 bases, V lost 3 bases, and 11 bases had no gene match. The CDR3 contains 17 residues. This CDR3 is CASSPKSQDRSNSPLHF. The CDR3 nucleotides read TGTGCCAGCTCACCCAAGTCCCAGGACAGGAGTAATTCACCCCTCCACTTT.

This clone came up a few times. The V call is TRBV9, the J call TRBJ1-1; TRBD1 agrees at 7 bases. Per germline, CDR1 SGDLS and CDR2 YYNGEE. J lost 0 bases, V lost 0 bases, and 2 bases had no gene match. This CDR3 has 15 residues. CDR3 sequence (DNA): TGTGCCAGCAGCGTAGGGGACAGAGTGAACACTGAAGCTTTCTTT. It codes for CASSVGDRVNTEAFF. Based on the CDR3 plus reference TRBV9 and TRBJ1-1, the full variable domain is DSGVTQTPKHLITATGQRVTLRCSPRSGDLSVYWYQQSLDQGLQFLIQYYNGEERAKGNILERFSAQQFPDLHSELNLSSLELGDSALYFCASSVGDRVNTEAFFGQGTRLTVV.

The chain links TRBV4-1 to TRBJ2-7; D perhaps matches TRBD1 (5 bases). The CDR3 is 15 residues long. V gave up 0 bases and J gave up 6 bases, with 15 bases separating them. The germline V gene has CDR1 MGHRA and CDR2 YSYEKL. CDR3 region: CASSQDAVGRAEQYF. DNA of the CDR3: TGCGCCAGCAGCCAAGATGCGGTGGGCAGGGCCGAGCAGTACTTC.

The chain uses TRBV9 and TRBJ1-3; a weak D match, TRBD1 (5 bases). V lost 0 bases and J lost 4, with 11 bases in between. Germline CDR1 SGDLS, CDR2 YYNGEE. The CDR3 contains 15 residues. The CDR3 bases are TGTGCCAGCAGCGTAGATGGGGCGTCGGGAAACACCATATATTTT. It is translated as CASSVDGASGNTIYF.

The genes are TRBV25-1 and TRBJ1-3; D unclear. V lost 5 bases, J lost 3 bases, and 5 bases lay in between. The germline gives CDR1 MGHDK, CDR2 SYGVNS. The CDR3 extends over 12 amino acids. DNA of the CDR3: TGTGCCAGCAGTAGGTATGGAAACACCATATATTTT. It is translated as CASSRYGNTIYF. Variable domain in full (rest from reference TRBV25-1 and TRBJ1-3): EADIYQTPRYLVIGTGKKITLECSQTMGHDKMYWYQQDPGMELHLIHYSYGVNSTEKGDLSSESTVSRIRTEHFPLTLESARPSHTSQYLCASSRYGNTIYFGEGSWLTVV.

The V and J genes are TRBV27 and TRBJ1-2; no reliable D call. V gave up 8 bases and J gave up 0 bases, with 13 bases separating them. CDR3 length equals 14 residues. Germline V gene sequence: CDR1 MNHEY, CDR2 SMNVEV (reference sequence). The CDR3 DNA follows: TGTGCCAGCGGCCAGGCAGCTTCTAACTATGGCTACACCTTC. The encoded protein is CASGQAASNYGYTF.

The V and J genes are TRBV19 and TRBJ2-7; D may be TRBD1 (5 bases). The germline gives CDR1 LNHDA, CDR2 SQIVND (reference sequence). The CDR3 loop spans 14 amino acids. V dropped 5 bases and J dropped 3 bases, with 14 bases sitting between them. This CDR3 reads CASSASTELYEQYF. The CDR3 DNA sequence: TGTGCCAGTAGTGCTTCGACAGAGCTCTACGAGCAGTACTTC.

The J gene is TRBJ2-2, the V gene TRBV11-2; 9 bases agree with TRBD1. This CDR3 region has 17 residues. Germline V gene lookup returns CDR1 SGHAT and CDR2 FQNNGV. J was trimmed by 1 base and V by 3 bases; bases with no gene match: 6. The CDR3 loop is CASSFPRTGENTGELFF. CDR3 nucleotides: TGTGCCAGCAGCTTCCCACGGACAGGGGAGAACACCGGGGAGCTGTTTTTT.

The CDR3 nucleotides are TGCAGCGTTGTTGAGGGAGGTCGTGAGACCCAGTACTTC. Residues: CSVVEGGRETQYF. This rearrangement joins TRBV29-1 to TRBJ2-5; a weak D match, TRBD2 (6 bases). Between the trimmed V and J ends, which lost 4 bases and 5 bases, there was a span of 14 bases. The CDR3 has 13 residues. Per germline, CDR1 SQVTM and CDR2 ANQGSEA.

The chain recombines TRBV27 with TRBJ2-2; D unclear. Per the germline V gene, CDR1 is MNHEY and CDR2 is SMNVEV (reference sequence). This CDR3 has 15 residues. V was trimmed by 6 bases and J by 4 bases, leaving 15 bases between them. The DNA of the CDR3 is TGTGCCAGCAGCAACTTCGGCGGATTCACCGGGGAGCTGTTTTTT. Translating gives CASSNFGGFTGELFF.

This chain uses TRBV5-1 with TRBJ1-2; D unresolved. Germline V gene sequence: CDR1 SGHRS, CDR2 YFSETQ. V shed 0 bases and J shed 7 bases, with 13 bases lying between them. CDR3 length equals 14 residues. This CDR3 is CASSLGQVPAGYTF. CDR3 nucleotide sequence: TGCGCCAGCAGCTTGGGGCAGGTACCTGCTGGCTACACCTTC.

This sequence joins TRBV7-8 and TRBJ2-1, with D unresolved. The CDR3 has 13 amino acids. V lost 0 bases and J 9 bases, leaving 9 bases between the germline ends. Germline V gene sequence: CDR1 SGHVS, CDR2 FQNEAQ. CDR3 DNA: TGTGCCAGCAGCTTAGCTGGCGGCCTTGAGCAGTTCTTC. Its translation is CASSLAGGLEQFF.

This clone showed up just a few times. The rearrangement links TRBV5-4 to TRBJ2-5, with TRBD2 as a possible D gene (5 bases). In germline, CDR1 is SGHNT, CDR2 YYREEE (reference sequence). Deletions cut 3 bases from V and 5 bases from J, with 14 bases between. CDR3 length equals 14 residues. CDR3 bases: TGTGCCAGCAGCTCGGGATCGAAAGGGGAGACCCAGTACTTC. Encoded protein: CASSSGSKGETQYF.